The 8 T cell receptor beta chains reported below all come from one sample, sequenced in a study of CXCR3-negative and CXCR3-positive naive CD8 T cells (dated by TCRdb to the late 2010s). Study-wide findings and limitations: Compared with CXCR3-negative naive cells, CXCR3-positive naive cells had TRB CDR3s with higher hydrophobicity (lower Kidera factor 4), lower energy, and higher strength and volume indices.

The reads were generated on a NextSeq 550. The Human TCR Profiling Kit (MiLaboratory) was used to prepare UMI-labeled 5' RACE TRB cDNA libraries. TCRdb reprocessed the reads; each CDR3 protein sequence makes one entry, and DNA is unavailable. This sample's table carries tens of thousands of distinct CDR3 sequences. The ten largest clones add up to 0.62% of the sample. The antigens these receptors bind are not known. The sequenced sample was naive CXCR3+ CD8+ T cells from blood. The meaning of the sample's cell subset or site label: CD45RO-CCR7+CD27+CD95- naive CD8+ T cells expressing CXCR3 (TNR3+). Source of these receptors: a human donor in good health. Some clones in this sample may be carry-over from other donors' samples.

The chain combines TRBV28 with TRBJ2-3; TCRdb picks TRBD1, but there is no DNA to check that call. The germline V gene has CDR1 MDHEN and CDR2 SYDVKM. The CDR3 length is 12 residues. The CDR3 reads CASSFPGDTQYF.

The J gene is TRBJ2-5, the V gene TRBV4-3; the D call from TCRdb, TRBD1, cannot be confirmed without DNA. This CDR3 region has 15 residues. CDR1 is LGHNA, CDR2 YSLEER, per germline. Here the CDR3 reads CASSQDDREGETQYF.

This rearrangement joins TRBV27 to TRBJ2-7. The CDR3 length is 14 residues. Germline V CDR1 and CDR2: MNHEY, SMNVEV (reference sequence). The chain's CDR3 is CASSLTGELYEQYF.

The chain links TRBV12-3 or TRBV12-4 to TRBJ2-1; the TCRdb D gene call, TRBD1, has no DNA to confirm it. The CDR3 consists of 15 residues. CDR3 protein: CASGLREQGGDEQFF.

CDR3 sequence: CASNLGGLSYNEQFF. The chain carries TRBV27 and TRBJ2-1; TCRdb selects TRBD1, and the lack of DNA leaves this call unchecked. CDR1 is MNHEY and CDR2 is SMNVEV in the germline V gene (reference sequence). There are 15 residues in the CDR3.

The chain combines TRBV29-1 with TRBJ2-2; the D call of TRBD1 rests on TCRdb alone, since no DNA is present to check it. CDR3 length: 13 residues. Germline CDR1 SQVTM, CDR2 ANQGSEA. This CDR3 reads CSVAGINTGELFF.

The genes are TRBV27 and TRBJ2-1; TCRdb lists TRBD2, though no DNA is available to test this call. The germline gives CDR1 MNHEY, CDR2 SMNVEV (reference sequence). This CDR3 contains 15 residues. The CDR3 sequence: CASSLSTSGGPEQFF.

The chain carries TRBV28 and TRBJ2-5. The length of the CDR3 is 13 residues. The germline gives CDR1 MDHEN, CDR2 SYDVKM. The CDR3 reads CASNIGWFGTQYF. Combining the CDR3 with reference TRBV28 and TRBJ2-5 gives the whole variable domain DVKVTQSSRYLVKRTGEKVFLECVQDMDHENMFWYRQDPGLGLRLIYFSYDVKMKEKGDIPEGYSVSREKKERFSLILESASTNQTSMYLCASNIGWFGTQYFGPGTRLLVL.